The 23 T cell receptor beta chains in this list originate from one sample, sequenced in a study of neoadjuvant nivolumab and ipilimumab in lung cancer. Measured with immunoSEQ multiplex PCR; TCRdb has only the in-frame clones, and not every one. The sample carries some 28,000 clones, around 80% recorded once. The sequencing used tumor tissue, collected after neoadjuvant nivolumab, alone or with ipilimumab, at or shortly before surgery. The receptors here all came from an adult with non-small cell lung cancer.

The chain couples TRBV19 to TRBJ1-4; D call uncertain. The V gene's germline CDR1 is LNHDA and CDR2 SQIVND (reference sequence). The CDR3 extends over 13 amino acids. V was clipped by 8 bases and J by 4 bases, with 11 bases between them. The chain's CDR3 is CASFDVYNEKLFF. CDR3 nucleotide sequence: TGTGCCAGTTTCGATGTCTATAATGAAAAACTGTTTTTT.

The J gene is TRBJ2-7, the V gene TRBV7-2; D gene unclear. The V and J ends lost 7 bases and 6 bases respectively, with 13 bases between them. Germline CDR1 SGHTA, CDR2 FQGNSA. The CDR3 covers 12 residues. In DNA, the CDR3 is TGTGCCAGCACCCCCGGCGGAGTCGAGCAGTACTTC. Translating gives CASTPGGVEQYF.

The rearrangement links TRBV5-1 to TRBJ2-5; 11 positions match TRBD2. CDR1 is SGHRS, CDR2 YFSETQ, per germline. This CDR3 spans 15 amino acids. Trimming took 0 bases from V and 4 from J; bases not matched to a gene: 2. The CDR3 here is CASSLVLAGGETQYF. The CDR3 DNA reads as TGCGCCAGCAGCTTGGTCCTAGCGGGAGGAGAGACCCAGTACTTC.

The rearrangement links TRBV11-3 to TRBJ2-5; 7 bases match TRBD1. The V gene's germline CDR1 is SGHNT and CDR2 YENEEA. CDR3 size: 15 residues. The V gene end was trimmed by 1 base and the J gene end by 1 base; junction bases not matched to a gene: 3. CDR3 sequence reads: CASSLGGQFQETQYF. In nucleotides, the CDR3 is TGTGCCAGCAGCTTAGGGGGACAGTTCCAAGAGACCCAGTACTTC.

This chain uses TRBV28 with TRBJ1-3, with 9 bases matching TRBD1. Germline loops: CDR1 MDHEN, CDR2 SYDVKM. J lost 6 bases, V lost 2 bases, and 8 bases had no gene match. The CDR3 is made up of 16 amino acids. CDR3 DNA sequence: TGTGCCAGCAGTTTAGGCGGGACAGGGAGTACAAACACCATATATTTT. Amino acid sequence: CASSLGGTGSTNTIYF.

V usage is TRBV6-5 and J usage is TRBJ1-1; a weak D match, TRBD1 (5 bases). The germline V gene has CDR1 MNHEY and CDR2 SVGAGI. CDR3 length: 15 residues. Trimming removed 2 bases at V and 2 bases at J, with 12 bases between. CDR3 loop: CASSYGPQGNTEAFF. The CDR3 DNA sequence: TGTGCCAGCAGTTACGGCCCCCAGGGCAACACTGAAGCTTTCTTT.

The V call is TRBV6-5, the J call TRBJ2-7; D possibly corresponds to TRBD1 (6 bases). This CDR3 is built from 13 residues. CDR1 and CDR2 from the germline V gene are MNHEY and SVGAGI. V was clipped by 2 bases and J by 6 bases, with 11 bases between them. The CDR3 sequence is CASSYRDKGEQYF. In DNA form, the CDR3 reads TGTGCCAGCAGTTACCGGGACAAGGGCGAGCAGTACTTC.

This chain uses TRBV29-1 with TRBJ2-5, with no clear D. The CDR3 length is 11 residues. Per germline, CDR1 SQVTM and CDR2 ANQGSEA. CDR3 DNA: TGCAGTGAATGGGCCCAAGAGACCCAGTACTTC. Protein sequence: CSEWAQETQYF.

Of note for this clone: The junction and the germline gene differ at one end; a read error may be behind it. This chain links TRBV7-2 with TRBJ2-3; D possibly corresponds to TRBD2 (6 bases). Per the germline V gene, CDR1 is SGHTA and CDR2 is FQGNSA. The CDR3 is 15 residues long. The CDR3 nucleotides read TGTGCCAGCACCTTAGGGGCGGGGCCGGGGGATACGCAGTATTTT. Its translation is CASTLGAGPGDTQYF.

The chain combines TRBV4-3 with TRBJ2-3; D call uncertain. Germline V gene data show CDR1 as LGHNA and CDR2 as YSLEER. CDR3 length equals 15 residues. The germline V and J ends were trimmed by 0 bases and 0 bases, with 7 bases remaining between them. The CDR3 DNA reads TGCGCCAGCAGCCAAGAAGGGCGTAGCACAGATACGCAGTATTTT. This sequence encodes CASSQEGRSTDTQYF.

Only one count was recorded for this clone. This chain connects TRBV4-2 to TRBJ2-3; 11 nucleotides line up with TRBD1. The V gene end was trimmed by 6 bases and the J gene end by 2 bases; junction bases not matched to a gene: 7. Germline V gene lookup returns CDR1 LGHNA and CDR2 YNFKEQ. CDR3 length: 16 amino acids. This CDR3 reads CASRTGTGGLTDTQYF. The CDR3 DNA reads as TGTGCCAGCAGGACCGGGACAGGGGGACTCACAGATACGCAGTATTTT.

The J gene is TRBJ1-1, the V gene TRBV6-5; D is unclear. The CDR3 has 14 amino acids. Trimming took 0 bases from V and 1 from J, leaving 6 bases between them. The germline V gene encodes CDR1 MNHEY and CDR2 SVGAGI. The CDR3 here is CASSYSNGNTEAFF. The CDR3 DNA is TGTGCCAGCAGTTACTCGAATGGGAACACTGAAGCTTTCTTT.

The rearrangement uses TRBV27 and TRBJ1-1; D call uncertain. The CDR3 is 15 amino acids. V gave up 6 bases and J gave up 0 bases, with 14 bases separating them. The V gene's germline CDR1 is MNHEY and CDR2 SMNVEV (reference sequence). The CDR3 DNA reads as TGTGCCAGCAGCAAGCTGTCGGAATTGAACACTGAAGCTTTCTTT. This encodes CASSKLSELNTEAFF.

The V and J genes are TRBV5-1 and TRBJ2-7; D gene unclear. The CDR3 has 14 residues. Germline-derived CDR1 and CDR2 are SGHRS and YFSETQ. V lost 4 bases to trimming and J lost 5 bases, with 16 bases between them. The CDR3, as DNA: TGCGCCAGCAGCATATCTAGTGGTGAGGACGAGCAGTACTTC. It translates to CASSISSGEDEQYF.

The chain couples TRBV5-1 to TRBJ2-7; 7 bases agree with TRBD2. This CDR3 has 15 residues. In germline, CDR1 is SGHRS, CDR2 YFSETQ. J lost 0 bases, V lost 2 bases, and 5 bases had no gene match. The CDR3 nucleotides read TGCGCCAGCAGCTTCCTAGCGGACTACTCCTACGAGCAGTACTTC. This sequence encodes CASSFLADYSYEQYF.

The chain links TRBV9 to TRBJ2-3; D unresolved. The CDR3 contains 16 residues. V shed 4 bases and J shed 4 bases, with 19 bases lying between them. The V gene's germline CDR1 is SGDLS and CDR2 YYNGEE. Here the CDR3 reads CASSTRLVAGPDTQYF. In DNA form, the CDR3 reads TGTGCCAGCAGCACCCGACTTGTAGCAGGTCCAGATACGCAGTATTTT.

A few counts support this clone. V and J are TRBV30 and TRBJ1-1, with 8 bases aligning to TRBD1. CDR3 length equals 13 residues. Germline values: CDR1 GTSNPN, CDR2 SVGIG (reference sequence). The junction had 5 bases not matched to a gene; V was cut back by 0 bases and J by 8 bases. CDR3 sequence reads: CAWSVRGDREAFF. The CDR3 nucleotides read TGTGCCTGGAGTGTACGGGGGGACAGGGAAGCTTTCTTT. The entire variable domain, with the rest obtained from reference TRBV30 and TRBJ1-1, is as follows: SQTIHQWPATLVQPVGSPLSLECTVEGTSNPNLYWYRQAAGRGLQLLFYSVGIGQISSEVPQNLSASRPQDRQFILSSKKLLLSDSGFYLCAWSVRGDREAFFGQGTRLTVV.

The chain recombines TRBV18 with TRBJ1-1; D call uncertain. Germline V gene lookup returns CDR1 KGHSH and CDR2 LQKENI. Trimming removed 5 bases from V and 0 bases from J, with 13 bases in between. The CDR3 spans 15 residues. The CDR3 spells CASSDVFIMNTEAFF. The CDR3 coding sequence is TGTGCCAGCTCAGACGTTTTTATCATGAACACTGAAGCTTTCTTT.

The chain carries TRBV27 and TRBJ1-5; tentatively, D is TRBD1 (6 bases). V shed 5 bases and J shed 0 bases, with 26 bases lying between them. The CDR3 totals 20 residues. From germline, CDR1 is MNHEY and CDR2 SMNVEV (reference sequence). The chain's CDR3 is CASSTFGRGGAPYSNQPQHF. Here the CDR3 DNA reads TGTGCCAGCAGTACTTTTGGAAGGGGGGGCGCCCCCTATAGCAATCAGCCCCAGCATTTT.

The rearrangement uses TRBV13 and TRBJ2-3, with TRBD2 matching 11 bases. The V and J ends lost 0 bases and 1 base, in that order; junction bases with no gene match: 0. The CDR3 extends over 16 amino acids. Germline assignment: CDR1 PRHDT and CDR2 FYEKMQ (reference sequence). The CDR3 DNA follows: TGTGCCAGCAGCTTAGGGGGACTAGCGGGCACAGATACGCAGTATTTT. Its translation is CASSLGGLAGTDTQYF.

This sequence joins TRBV5-4 and TRBJ2-3, with 8 nucleotides matching TRBD2. V shed 5 bases, J shed 6 bases, and the junction held 11 bases outside the gene matches. This CDR3 is built from 15 residues. Germline CDR1 and CDR2: SGHNT and YYREEE (reference sequence). The CDR3 nucleotides are TGTGCCAGCAGTCCCGGTGCTAGCGGGCTCGATACGCAGTATTTT. This encodes CASSPGASGLDTQYF.

The gene calls are TRBV30 and TRBJ1-5; 9 bases match TRBD1. Germline CDR1 and CDR2: GTSNPN and SVGIG (reference sequence). The CDR3 spans 13 residues. V was pared by 5 bases and J by 6 bases, with 5 bases of the junction left unmatched. The CDR3 protein is CAWQTGGGQPQHF. The CDR3 DNA sequence: TGTGCCTGGCAGACAGGGGGTGGTCAGCCCCAGCATTTT. Full variable domain (outside the CDR3, taken from reference TRBV30 and TRBJ1-5): SQTIHQWPATLVQPVGSPLSLECTVEGTSNPNLYWYRQAAGRGLQLLFYSVGIGQISSEVPQNLSASRPQDRQFILSSKKLLLSDSGFYLCAWQTGGGQPQHFGDGTRLSIL.

Worth noting for this clone: Other DNA sequences in this sample translate to the same CDR3. The V gene is TRBV18, the J gene TRBJ1-1; maybe TRBD1 (5 bases). From germline, CDR1 is KGHSH and CDR2 LQKENI. The CDR3 runs to 13 residues. V lost 6 bases and J lost 1, with 9 bases in between. The CDR3 sequence is CASSLGRNTEAFF. The CDR3 region has the DNA TGTGCCAGCTCCTTGGGACGGAACACTGAAGCTTTCTTT.